This TCR beta chain came from a study of regulatory T cells in long-lasting Graves disease. Noted time point: persistent/refractory GD, antithyroid drugs over 5 years with positive TRAb. Generation of the TCR library employed RNA extracted from PBMCs. The CDR3 totals 16 residues. With 4 bases removed from V and 0 bases from J, the gap between germline ends came to 13 bases. Germline CDR1 and CDR2: SGHNT and YYREEE (reference sequence). This clonotype was recorded a few times. For TCR beta, libraries came from iRepertoire HTBI primers and Arm-PCR of CDR3 regions. One entry per CDR3 protein, called by TCRdb with MiXCR from the multiplex PCR reads. There are a few hundred thousand distinct CDR3 sequences in the sample; 21% occur only once, and roughly an eighth lies in the top ten.

The receptor's source is a female donor with Graves disease. This specimen was peripheral blood mononuclear cells (PBMCs), taken when the disease was refractory, from a patient treated with antithyroid drugs. V is TRBV5-4 and J is TRBJ2-2, with no clear D. The CDR3: CASSHYLDANTGELFF. CDR3 DNA: TGTGCCAGCAGCCATTATTTAGACGCGAACACCGGGGAGCTGTTTTTT.